These T cell receptor beta chains were read from a single sample in a study of control samples from healthy donors and cancer patients. Some clones are missing from TCRdb's copy, which holds only in-frame ones; the method was immunoSEQ multiplex PCR. Here the sample spans over 150,000 clones, 90% to 95% being singletons. The sequenced material came from blood. Receptors were obtained from a woman younger than 35 in good health. Both conserved end residues are part of each CDR3. The order of the fields is CDR3 protein, J gene, V gene.

CASSARDRVGEQYF TRBJ2-7 TRBV7-9
CASSWTGTGAYNEQFF TRBJ2-1 TRBV5-6
CASSTGTGTPFTSYEQYF TRBJ2-7 TRBV19
CASSSLGQGMDIQYF TRBJ2-4 TRBV25-1
CASSLASDSHSNQPQHF TRBJ1-5 TRBV5-8
CASTGQAYAGGGAFF TRBJ1-1 TRBV6-5
CASSQDRTHSSNQPQHF TRBJ1-5 TRBV4-2
CASRGAYNEQFF TRBJ2-1 TRBV9
CASSLTGGYEQYF TRBJ2-7 TRBV13
CASSLSGSSYNEQFF TRBJ2-1 TRBV7-6
CASSLAPAIEYGYTF TRBJ1-2 TRBV28
CASSNGGRTDTQYF TRBJ2-3 TRBV28
CASSQDTIVFYEQYF TRBJ2-7 TRBV3-1/TRBV3-2
CASSFGTVDSPLHF TRBJ1-6 TRBV4-3
CASSSTGYNEQFF TRBJ2-1 TRBV11-1
CAISEIPINGEQYF TRBJ2-7 TRBV10-3
CASSYGGDYGYTF TRBJ1-2 TRBV6-5
CASSLGSVQGLRDGYTF TRBJ1-2 TRBV5-1
CASSLGGDPGNTIYF TRBJ1-3 TRBV7-7
CASSLYPGGYGYTF TRBJ1-2 TRBV27
CASSLERSGGVRNEQFF TRBJ2-1 TRBV11-3
CASSLADPQPQHF TRBJ1-5 TRBV12-3/TRBV12-4
CASSPGQGGTEAFF TRBJ1-1 TRBV6-5
CASRVDRGENSPLHF TRBJ1-6 TRBV2
CATSRGGVGNTEAFF TRBJ1-1 TRBV15
CASSTRRASYEQYF TRBJ2-7 TRBV27
CASSQDQEVQPQHF TRBJ1-5 TRBV3-1/TRBV3-2
CASSELGSPMNTEAFF TRBJ1-1 TRBV6-1
CASSLQGANEKLFF TRBJ1-4 TRBV6-5
CASSLAGFQPQHF TRBJ1-5 TRBV7-9
CASSPLAGGTYEQYF TRBJ2-7 TRBV9
CASSDGGSEAFF TRBJ1-1 TRBV6-4
CASSLATAWTDARGYTF TRBJ1-2 TRBV7-2
CASSYSLRGQTYGYTF TRBJ1-2 TRBV6-5
CASSLDRATTEAFF TRBJ1-1 TRBV7-9
CAISPRTGINYGYTF TRBJ1-2 TRBV10-3
CATTAGGNGELPLHF TRBJ1-6 TRBV7-9
CASSIASGGTDTQYF TRBJ2-3 TRBV19
CASSPTPGTGYGELFF TRBJ2-2 TRBV5-1
CASSATPGGTDTQYF TRBJ2-3 TRBV9
CASSPRGVGAPYEQYF TRBJ2-7 TRBV18
CASRRLNSPLHF TRBJ1-6 TRBV28
CASSLIPSGGDTDTQYF TRBJ2-3 TRBV7-3
CASRGQSTPLYNEQFF TRBJ2-1 TRBV28
CASSLTEEAFF TRBJ1-1 TRBV5-6